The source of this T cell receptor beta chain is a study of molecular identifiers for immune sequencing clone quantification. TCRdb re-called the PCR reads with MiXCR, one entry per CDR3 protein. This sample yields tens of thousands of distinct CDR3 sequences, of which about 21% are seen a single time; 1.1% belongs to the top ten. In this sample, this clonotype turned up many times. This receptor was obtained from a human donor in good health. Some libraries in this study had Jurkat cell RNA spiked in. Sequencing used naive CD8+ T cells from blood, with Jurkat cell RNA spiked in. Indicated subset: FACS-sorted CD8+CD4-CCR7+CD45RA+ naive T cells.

CDR3 bases: TGTGCCAGCAGTAAAACGGGCGGCACAGATACGCAGTATTTT. Amino acids: CASSKTGGTDTQYF. The chain has TRBV9 and TRBJ2-3, with D uncertain. CDR3 size: 14 residues. Germline CDR1 reads SGDLS; CDR2 reads YYNGEE. V lost 5 bases to trimming and J lost 1 base, with 11 bases between them.